This TCR beta chain was sequenced during a study of response to subunit inactivated influenza vaccine. Study-wide findings and caveats: Few additional T cells are recruited per seasonal influenza vaccination, authors suggested.

On this clonotype itself: Its antigen is unknown.

In TCRdb, the RT-PCR reads were re-called with MiXCR into one record per CDR3 protein. The profile covers around 500,000 distinct CDR3 sequences, with approximately 10% appearing a single time and approximately 12% taken by the ten largest. This material consisted of PBMCs from blood, taken roughly 47 days after vaccination. The sequence came from a man aged 45-65 years who received an inactivated influenza vaccine.

CDR3 nucleotide sequence: TGTGCCAGCAGTTACTCAGACAGGGGAGGTGGCTACACCTTC. Translating gives CASSYSDRGGGYTF. The gene calls are TRBV6-5 and TRBJ1-2; 8 nucleotides agree with TRBD1. The germline gives CDR1 MNHEY, CDR2 SVGAGI. Trimming took 0 bases from V and 7 from J; bases not matched to a gene: 4. The CDR3 is 14 residues long.